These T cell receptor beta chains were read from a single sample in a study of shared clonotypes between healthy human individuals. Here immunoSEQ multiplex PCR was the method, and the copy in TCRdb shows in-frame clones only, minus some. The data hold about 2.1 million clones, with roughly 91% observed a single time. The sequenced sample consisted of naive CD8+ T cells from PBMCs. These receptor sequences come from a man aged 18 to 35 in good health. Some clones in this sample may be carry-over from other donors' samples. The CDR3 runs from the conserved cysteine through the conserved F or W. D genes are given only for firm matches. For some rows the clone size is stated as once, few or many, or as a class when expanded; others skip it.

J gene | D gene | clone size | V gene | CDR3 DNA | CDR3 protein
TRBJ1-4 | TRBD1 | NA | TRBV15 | TGTGCCACCAACGACAGGGAAGATGAAAAACTGTTTTTT | CATNDREDEKLFF
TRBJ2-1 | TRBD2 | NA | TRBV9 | TGTGCCAGCAGCGTAACTAGCGGGAGGGATTCCTACAATGAGCAGTTCTTC | CASSVTSGRDSYNEQFF
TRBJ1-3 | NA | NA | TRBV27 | TGTGCCAGCAGTTTTGGGGGCCCCGGAAACACCATATATTTT | CASSFGGPGNTIYF
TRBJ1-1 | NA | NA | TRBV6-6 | TGTGCCAGCAGTTACACGGCGGACGGCATGAACACTGAAGCTTTCTTT | CASSYTADGMNTEAFF
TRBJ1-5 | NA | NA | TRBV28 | TGTGCCAGCAGACTCAGGCTTCTCACAGGGAGCCGCAGTCAGCCCCAGCATTTT | CASRLRLLTGSRSQPQHF
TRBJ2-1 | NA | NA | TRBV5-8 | TGTGCCAGCAGCTCTCGGGGGGCGTTGAGCTCCTACAATGAGCAGTTCTTC | CASSSRGALSSYNEQFF
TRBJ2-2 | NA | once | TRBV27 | TGTGCCAGCAGTTCCCGGGGCTCGGGCACCGGGGAGCTGTTTTTT | CASSSRGSGTGELFF
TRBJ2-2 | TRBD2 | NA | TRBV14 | TGTGCCAGCAGCCAATCGCTAGCGGGGATAATACATACCGGGGAGCTGTTTTTT | CASSQSLAGIIHTGELFF
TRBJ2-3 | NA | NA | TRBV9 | TGTGCCAGCAGCGCCCCCACGAATACGCAGTATTTT | CASSAPTNTQYF
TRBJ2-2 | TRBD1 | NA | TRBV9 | TGTGCCAGCAGCGGCCTATGGACAGGGGGCGGGAGGGCCTCCGGGGAGCTGTTTTTT | CASSGLWTGGGRASGELFF
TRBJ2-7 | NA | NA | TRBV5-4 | TGTGCCAGCAGCTCCGGACTCAGCGTCGAGCAGTACTTC | CASSSGLSVEQYF